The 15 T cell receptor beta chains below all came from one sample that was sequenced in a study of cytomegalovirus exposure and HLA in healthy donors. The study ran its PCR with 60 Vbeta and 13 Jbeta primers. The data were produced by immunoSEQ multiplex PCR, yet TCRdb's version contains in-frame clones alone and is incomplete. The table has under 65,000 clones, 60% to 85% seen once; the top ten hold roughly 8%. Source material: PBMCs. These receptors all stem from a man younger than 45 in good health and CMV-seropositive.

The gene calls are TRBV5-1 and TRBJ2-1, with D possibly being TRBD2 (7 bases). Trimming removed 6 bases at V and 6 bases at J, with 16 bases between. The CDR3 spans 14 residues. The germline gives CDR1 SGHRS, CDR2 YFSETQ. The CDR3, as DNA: TGCGCCAGCACCGATCGGGGGGCCATCAATGAGCAGTTCTTC. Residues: CASTDRGAINEQFF.

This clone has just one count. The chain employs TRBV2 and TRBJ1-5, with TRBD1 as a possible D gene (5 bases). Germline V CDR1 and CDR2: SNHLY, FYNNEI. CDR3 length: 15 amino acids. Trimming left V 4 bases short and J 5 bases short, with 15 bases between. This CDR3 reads CASSGGGGDYQPQHF. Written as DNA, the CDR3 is TGTGCCAGCAGTGGGGGTGGGGGGGATTATCAGCCCCAGCATTTT.

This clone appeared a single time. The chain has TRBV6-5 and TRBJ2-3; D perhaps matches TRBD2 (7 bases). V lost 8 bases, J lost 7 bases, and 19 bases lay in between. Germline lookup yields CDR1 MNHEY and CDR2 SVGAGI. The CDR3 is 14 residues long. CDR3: CASEEGGRVNTQYF. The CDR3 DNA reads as TGTGCCAGCGAGGAGGGGGGGCGTGTAAATACGCAGTATTTT.

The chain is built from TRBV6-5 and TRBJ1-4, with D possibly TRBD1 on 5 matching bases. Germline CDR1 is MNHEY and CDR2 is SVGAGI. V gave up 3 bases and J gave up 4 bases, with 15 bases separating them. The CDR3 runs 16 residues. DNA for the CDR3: TGTGCCAGCAGTTATGCACGAAGGGGCGGTAATGAAAAACTGTTTTTT. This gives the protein CASSYARRGGNEKLFF.

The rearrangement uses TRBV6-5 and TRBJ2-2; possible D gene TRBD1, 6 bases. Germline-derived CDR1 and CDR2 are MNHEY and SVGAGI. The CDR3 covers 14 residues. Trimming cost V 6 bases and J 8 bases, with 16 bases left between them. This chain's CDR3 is CASSLRTVRGELFF. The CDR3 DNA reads TGTGCCAGCAGCCTTCGGACAGTCCGAGGGGAGCTGTTTTTT.

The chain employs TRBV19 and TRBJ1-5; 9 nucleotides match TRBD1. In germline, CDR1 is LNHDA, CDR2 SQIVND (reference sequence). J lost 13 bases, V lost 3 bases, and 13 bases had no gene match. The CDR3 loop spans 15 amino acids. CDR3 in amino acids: CASSMDRGYYRDQHF. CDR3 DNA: TGTGCCAGTAGTATGGACAGGGGCTATTACAGGGATCAGCATTTT.

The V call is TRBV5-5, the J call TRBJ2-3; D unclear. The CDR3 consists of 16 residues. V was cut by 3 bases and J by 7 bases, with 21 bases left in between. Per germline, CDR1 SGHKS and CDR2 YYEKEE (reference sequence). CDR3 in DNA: TGTGCCAGCAGCTCTCCCCAAGAGCACCTATTTTATACGCAGTATTTT. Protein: CASSSPQEHLFYTQYF. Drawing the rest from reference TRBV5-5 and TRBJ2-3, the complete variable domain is DAGVTQSPTHLIKTRGQQVTLRCSPISGHKSVSWYQQVLGQGPQFIFQYYEKEERGRGNFPDRFSARQFPNYSSELNVNALLLGDSALYLCASSSPQEHLFYTQYFGPGTRLTVL.

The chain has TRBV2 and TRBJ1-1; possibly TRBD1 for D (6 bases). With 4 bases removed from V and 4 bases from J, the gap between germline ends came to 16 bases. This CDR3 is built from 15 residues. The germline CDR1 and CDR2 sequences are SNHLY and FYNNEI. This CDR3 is CASSGEGGRGTEAFF. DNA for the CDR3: TGTGCCAGCAGTGGGGAGGGGGGGCGCGGCACTGAAGCTTTCTTT.

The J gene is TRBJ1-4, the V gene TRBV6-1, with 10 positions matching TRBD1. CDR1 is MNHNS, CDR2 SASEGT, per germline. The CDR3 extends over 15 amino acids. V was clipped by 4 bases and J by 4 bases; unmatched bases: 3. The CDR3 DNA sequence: TGTGCCAGCAGTGTAGGGACAGGGGTTAATGAAAAACTGTTTTTT. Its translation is CASSVGTGVNEKLFF.

The CDR3 is CASTTGVTDQPQHF. DNA of the CDR3: TGTGCCAGCACCACGGGGGTTACGGATCAGCCCCAGCATTTT. The rearrangement uses TRBV6-6 and TRBJ1-5; D might be TRBD1 (5 bases). The CDR3 length is 14 residues. CDR1 and CDR2 from the germline V gene are MNHNY and SVGAGI (reference sequence). Trimming stripped 7 bases from V and 5 bases from J, with 15 bases between.

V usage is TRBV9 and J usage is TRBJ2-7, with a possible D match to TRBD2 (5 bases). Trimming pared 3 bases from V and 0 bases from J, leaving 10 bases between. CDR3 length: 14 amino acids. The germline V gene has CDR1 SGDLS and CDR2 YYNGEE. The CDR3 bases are TGTGCCAGCAGCGACGGGGATAGCTCCTACGAGCAGTACTTC. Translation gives CASSDGDSSYEQYF.

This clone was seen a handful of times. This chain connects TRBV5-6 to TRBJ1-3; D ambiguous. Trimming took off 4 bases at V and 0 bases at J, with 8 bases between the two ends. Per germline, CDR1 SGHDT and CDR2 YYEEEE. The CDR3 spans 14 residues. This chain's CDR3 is CASSQDLSGNTIYF. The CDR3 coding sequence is TGTGCCAGCAGCCAGGATCTCTCTGGAAACACCATATATTTT.

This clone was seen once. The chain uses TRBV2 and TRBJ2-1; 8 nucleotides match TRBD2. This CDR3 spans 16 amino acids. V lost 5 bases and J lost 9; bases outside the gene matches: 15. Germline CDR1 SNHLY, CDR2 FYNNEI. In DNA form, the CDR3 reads TGTGCCAGCAGTCCTCCGGGACTAGTGTACGGGGGTGAGCAGTTCTTC. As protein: CASSPPGLVYGGEQFF.

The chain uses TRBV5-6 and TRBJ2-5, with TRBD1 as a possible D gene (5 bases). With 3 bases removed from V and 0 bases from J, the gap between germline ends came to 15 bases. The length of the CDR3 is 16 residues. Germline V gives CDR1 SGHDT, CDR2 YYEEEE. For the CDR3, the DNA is TGTGCCAGCAGCTGGCGGCCGACAGTGTACCAAGAGACCCAGTACTTC. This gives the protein CASSWRPTVYQETQYF.

The DNA of the CDR3 is TGTGCCAGCAGCCGCCATGGGACTAGCGGAGCTTACGAGCAGTACTTC. This encodes CASSRHGTSGAYEQYF. This chain links TRBV14 with TRBJ2-7; TRBD2 agrees at 11 bases. The ends lost 4 bases at V and 4 bases at J; junction bases unmatched: 9. Germline V gene lookup returns CDR1 SGHDN and CDR2 FVKESK. The length of the CDR3 is 16 residues.